The 14 T cell receptor beta chains below were found in one sample sequenced in a study of tumor-infiltrating lymphocytes in primary liver carcinoma. Researchers drew blood RNA from unsorted whole blood and extracted germline DNA as well. Production of TCR beta cDNA used around 0.45 ug total RNA together with a constant-region primer. Three rounds of nested multiplex PCR with slightly modified ARM-PCR produced TCR beta libraries. Use of TRBV1-TRBV30 forward primers with a C-beta reverse primer characterized the first two PCR rounds, which lasted around 9 cycles each. TCRdb recomputed calls from the multiplex PCR reads with MiXCR, one row per CDR3 protein. The repertoire holds 300,000 to 350,000 distinct CDR3 sequences, with approximately 64% as singletons. The sample comprised peripheral blood. The source of these receptors is a man aged 35 to 55 with primary liver carcinoma and hepatitis B virus infection.

The genes are TRBV5-1 and TRBJ2-2; the D gene is possibly TRBD2 (6 bases). Trimming left V 4 bases short and J 2 bases short, with 12 bases between. The CDR3 runs 15 residues. The germline V gene encodes CDR1 SGHRS and CDR2 YFSETQ. The CDR3 DNA reads as TGCGCCAGCAGCCGGGACTGGGACAACACCGGGGAGCTGTTTTTT. This encodes CASSRDWDNTGELFF.

A word on this clonotype: A much larger clone is a single base away; this may be a read error. The gene calls are TRBV10-3 and TRBJ2-1; TRBD2 matches at 16 bases. Trimming removed 3 bases from V and 7 bases from J; junction bases left unmatched: 6. The CDR3 contains 17 residues. Germline V gene lookup returns CDR1 ENHRY and CDR2 SYGVKD. CDR3 nucleotide sequence: TGTGCCATCAGTGACGGGACTAGCGGGAGGGCCAGGAATGAGCAGTTCTTC. Translating it yields CAISDGTSGRARNEQFF.

This clonotype appeared many times. This rearrangement joins TRBV6-5 to TRBJ2-3; 12 bases align to TRBD2. Germline V lookup: CDR1 MNHEY, CDR2 SVGAGI. This CDR3 spans 15 amino acids. J gave up 3 bases and V 7 bases, and 5 bases lay outside the gene matches. Here the CDR3 reads CASNPGLAGTDTQYF. DNA for the CDR3: TGTGCCAGCAACCCAGGACTAGCGGGAACAGATACGCAGTATTTT.

J is TRBJ2-2 and V is TRBV6-2 or TRBV6-3; D may correspond to TRBD1 or TRBD2 (6 bases each). CDR1 and CDR2 from the germline V gene are MNHEY and SVGEGT. The V and J ends lost 7 bases and 2 bases respectively, with 17 bases between them. The CDR3 totals 16 residues. The CDR3 region has the DNA TGTGCCAGCATGGCGTGGGGGGCCCAAAACACCGGGGAGCTGTTTTTT. As protein: CASMAWGAQNTGELFF.

About this clonotype: A read error may be the cause here, since a much bigger clone is one base away. The V gene is TRBV28, the J gene TRBJ2-7, with D hard to call. The CDR3 is made up of 12 amino acids. Germline loops: CDR1 MDHEN, CDR2 SYDVKM. V was clipped by 5 bases and J by 12 bases, with 17 bases between them. DNA of the CDR3: TGTGCCAGCAGTCTTACTCTAAGACTTTCGTACTTC. As protein: CASSLTLRLSYF.

The genes are TRBV6-6 and TRBJ2-3, with D possibly matching TRBD2 (6 bases). V shed 10 bases and J shed 4 bases, with 15 bases lying between them. CDR3 size: 13 residues. The germline gives CDR1 MNHNY, CDR2 SVGAGI (reference sequence). DNA for the CDR3: TGTGCCAACAATAATCCTAGCGCAGATACGCAGTATTTT. It specifies CANNNPSADTQYF.

Concerning this clonotype: An end of the junction does not agree with germline; a read error may underlie this. The chain combines TRBV6-1 with TRBJ2-7, with TRBD1 matching 8 bases. This CDR3 contains 14 residues. Germline lookup yields CDR1 MNHNS and CDR2 SASEGT. The CDR3, as DNA: TGTGCCAGCTCCACAGGAGACAGGGGCCACGAGCACTACTTC. Protein: CASSTGDRGHEHYF.

The J gene is TRBJ2-5, the V gene TRBV11-2; D gene unclear. The germline gives CDR1 SGHAT, CDR2 FQNNGV. This CDR3 has 13 amino acids. The CDR3 DNA follows: TGTGTTAGCAGCTTAGCCCTTGAAGAGACCCAGTACTTC. It is translated as CVSSLALEETQYF.

As regards this clonotype: A read error is possible here, since a much larger clone lies one base away. V gene TRBV29-1 combines with J gene TRBJ1-4, with D possibly TRBD1 on 6 matching bases. This CDR3 spans 11 amino acids. CDR1 is SQVTM, CDR2 ANQGSEA, per germline. The V and J ends lost 5 bases and 10 bases respectively, with 11 bases between them. The CDR3 region has the DNA TGCAGCGTTCTTGGGGGCGGAAAACTGTTTTTT. Its translation: CSVLGGGKLFF.

Many counts were recorded for this clonotype. In nucleotides, the CDR3 is TGCGCCAGCAGCGGTGGACAGGGGAGCAATGAGCAGTTCTTC. It encodes CASSGGQGSNEQFF. The chain recombines TRBV5-1 with TRBJ2-1, with 9 bases lining up with TRBD1. Germline CDR1 and CDR2: SGHRS and YFSETQ. The CDR3 runs to 14 residues. J lost 6 bases, V lost 4 bases, and 5 bases had no gene match.

The V call is TRBV11-2, the J call TRBJ2-5; TRBD2 might be the D (6 bases). The ends were cut back, 3 bases at V and 10 bases at J, with 21 bases in the middle. CDR1 SGHAT and CDR2 FQNNGV come from the germline V gene. The CDR3 has 15 amino acids. CDR3 protein: CASSFPGVIQDSQYF. CDR3 in DNA: TGTGCCAGCAGCTTCCCGGGGGTAATCCAAGATAGCCAGTACTTC.

Notes on this clonotype: A read error may produce the germline difference seen at one junction end. V gene TRBV11-2 combines with J gene TRBJ2-5, with 10 bases that match TRBD1. In germline, CDR1 is SGHAT, CDR2 FQNNGV. The CDR3 length is 14 residues. The CDR3: CVSNRDRGSETQYF. As DNA, the CDR3 is TGTGTCAGCAACCGGGACAGGGGATCAGAGACCCAGTACTTC.

This rearrangement joins TRBV5-4 to TRBJ2-1, with 7 bases that match TRBD1. V trimming: 0 bases; J trimming: 10 bases; junction bases outside the gene matches: 10. The CDR3 consists of 15 residues. CDR1 and CDR2 (germline): SGHNT, YYREEE (reference sequence). CDR3 amino acids: CASSLAADRAKEQFF. As DNA, the CDR3 is TGTGCCAGCAGCTTGGCGGCTGACAGGGCCAAAGAGCAGTTCTTC.

This clonotype was observed many times. The V call is TRBV6-5, the J call TRBJ2-2; D possibly matches TRBD1 or TRBD2 (6 bases each). Trimming left V 2 bases short and J 5 bases short, with 15 bases between. The CDR3 spans 16 residues. CDR1 is MNHEY and CDR2 is SVGAGI in the germline V gene. The CDR3 reads CASSYPTGAGTGELFF. Written as DNA, the CDR3 is TGTGCCAGCAGTTACCCAACGGGGGCGGGGACCGGGGAGCTGTTTTTT.